This T cell receptor (beta chain) was retrieved from a study of T cell clones after liver transplantation. Looked up from germline, CDR1 is LNHNV and CDR2 is YYDKDF (reference sequence). The CDR3 loop spans 15 amino acids. The assay was immunoSEQ multiplex PCR, and TCRdb's table has in-frame clones only and misses some. The sample includes roughly 100,000 clones, approximately 78% of them seen just once. This receptor was obtained from a human donor who received a liver transplant. The chain is built from TRBV15 and TRBJ2-5; 8 bases are shared with TRBD1. The end of the DNA is better explained by TRBJ2-7, so the J call may be wrong. This specimen consisted of CD4+ T cells from blood, obtained before liver transplant. Here the CDR3 reads CATSSWAQGAYEQYF. For the CDR3, the DNA is TGTGCCACCAGCTCCTGGGCACAGGGGGCCTACGAGCAGTACTTC.